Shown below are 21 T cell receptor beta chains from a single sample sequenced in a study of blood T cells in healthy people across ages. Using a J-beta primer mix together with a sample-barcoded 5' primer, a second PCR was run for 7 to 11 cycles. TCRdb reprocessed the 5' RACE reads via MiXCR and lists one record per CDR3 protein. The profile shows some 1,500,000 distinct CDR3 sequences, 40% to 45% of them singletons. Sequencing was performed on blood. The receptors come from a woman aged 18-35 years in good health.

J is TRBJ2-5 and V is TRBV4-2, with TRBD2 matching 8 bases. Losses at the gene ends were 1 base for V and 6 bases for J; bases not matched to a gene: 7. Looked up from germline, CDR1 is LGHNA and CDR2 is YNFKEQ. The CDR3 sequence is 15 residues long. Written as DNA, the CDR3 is TGTGCCAGCAGCCAAGCGGGAGGGCCGGGAAAGACCCAGTACTTC. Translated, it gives CASSQAGGPGKTQYF.

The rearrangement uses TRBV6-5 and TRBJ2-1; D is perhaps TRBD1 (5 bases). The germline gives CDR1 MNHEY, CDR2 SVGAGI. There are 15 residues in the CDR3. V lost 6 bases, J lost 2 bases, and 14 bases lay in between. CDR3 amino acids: CASSPDAGPYNEQFF. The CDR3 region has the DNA TGTGCCAGCAGCCCCGATGCAGGGCCCTACAATGAGCAGTTCTTC.

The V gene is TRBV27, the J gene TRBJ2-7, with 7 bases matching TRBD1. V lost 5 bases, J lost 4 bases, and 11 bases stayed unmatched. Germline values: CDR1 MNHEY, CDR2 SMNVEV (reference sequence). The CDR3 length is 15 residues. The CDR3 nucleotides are TGTGCCAGCAGTCCCTACAGGGGCTCCCGTTACGAGCAGTACTTC. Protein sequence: CASSPYRGSRYEQYF.

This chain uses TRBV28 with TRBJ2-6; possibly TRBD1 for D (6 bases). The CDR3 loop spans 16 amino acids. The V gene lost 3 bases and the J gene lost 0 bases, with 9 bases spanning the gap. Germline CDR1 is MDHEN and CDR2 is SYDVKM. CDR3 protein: CASSFGGISGANVLTF. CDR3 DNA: TGTGCCAGCAGTTTTGGGGGCATCTCTGGGGCCAACGTCCTGACTTTC.

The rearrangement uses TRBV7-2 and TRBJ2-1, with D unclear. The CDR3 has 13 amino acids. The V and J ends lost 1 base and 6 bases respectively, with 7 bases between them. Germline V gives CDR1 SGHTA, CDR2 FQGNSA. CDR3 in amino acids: CASSLDPPNEQFF. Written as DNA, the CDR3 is TGTGCCAGCAGCTTAGATCCCCCCAATGAGCAGTTCTTC. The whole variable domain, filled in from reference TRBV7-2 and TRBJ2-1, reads GAGVSQSPSNKVTEKGKDVELRCDPISGHTALYWYRQSLGQGLEFLIYFQGNSAPDKSGLPSDRFSAERTGGSVSTLTIQRTQQEDSAVYLCASSLDPPNEQFFGPGTRLTVL.

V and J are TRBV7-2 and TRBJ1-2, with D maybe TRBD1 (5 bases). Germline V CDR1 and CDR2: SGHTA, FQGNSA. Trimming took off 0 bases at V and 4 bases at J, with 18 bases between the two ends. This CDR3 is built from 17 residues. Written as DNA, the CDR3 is TGTGCCAGCAGCTTAGCGACGGCGAGGATGGGGACCTATGGCTACACCTTC. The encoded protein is CASSLATARMGTYGYTF.

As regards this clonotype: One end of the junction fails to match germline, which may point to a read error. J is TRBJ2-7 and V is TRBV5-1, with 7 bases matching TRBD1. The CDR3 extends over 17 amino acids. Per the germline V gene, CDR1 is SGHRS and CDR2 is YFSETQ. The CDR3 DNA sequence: TGCGCCAGCAGCTTGGGCTTGGACAGGAGACTCTCCTACGGGCAGTACTTC. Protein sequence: CASSLGLDRRLSYGQYF. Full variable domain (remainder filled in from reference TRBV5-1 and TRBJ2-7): KAGVTQTPRYLIKTRGQQVTLSCSPISGHRSVSWYQQTPGQGLQFLFEYFSETQRNKGNFPGRFSGRQFSNSRSEMNVSTLELGDSALYLCASSLGLDRRLSYGQYFGPGTRLTVT.

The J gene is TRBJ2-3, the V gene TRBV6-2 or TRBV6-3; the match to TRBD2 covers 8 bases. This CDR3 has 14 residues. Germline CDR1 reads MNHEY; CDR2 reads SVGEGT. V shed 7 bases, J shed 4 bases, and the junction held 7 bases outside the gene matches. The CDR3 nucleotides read TGTGCCAGCACCAAAGCGGGGGCTCCAGATACGCAGTATTTT. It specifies CASTKAGAPDTQYF.

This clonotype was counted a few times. DNA of the CDR3: TGTGCCAGCAGTTACTCGCCCGGGATGGGGTACTTC. It codes for CASSYSPGMGYF. This chain joins TRBV6-6 and TRBJ2-7; D perhaps matches TRBD2 (5 bases). V gave up 0 bases and J gave up 12 bases, with 12 bases separating them. This CDR3 region has 12 residues. From germline, CDR1 is MNHNY and CDR2 SVGAGI (reference sequence).

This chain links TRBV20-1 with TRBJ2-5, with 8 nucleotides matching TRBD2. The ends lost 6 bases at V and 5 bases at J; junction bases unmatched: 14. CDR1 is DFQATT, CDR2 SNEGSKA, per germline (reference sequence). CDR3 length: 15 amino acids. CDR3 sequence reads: CSALNPSGSGETQYF. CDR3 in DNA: TGCAGTGCCCTAAACCCGAGCGGGAGTGGGGAGACCCAGTACTTC.

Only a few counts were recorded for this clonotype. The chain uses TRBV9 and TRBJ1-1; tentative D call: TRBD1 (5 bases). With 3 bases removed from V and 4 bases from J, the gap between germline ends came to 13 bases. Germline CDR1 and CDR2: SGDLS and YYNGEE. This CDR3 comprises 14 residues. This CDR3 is CASSATPGTTEAFF. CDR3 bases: TGTGCCAGCAGCGCGACTCCCGGGACCACTGAAGCTTTCTTT. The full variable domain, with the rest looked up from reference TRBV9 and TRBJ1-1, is DSGVTQTPKHLITATGQRVTLRCSPRSGDLSVYWYQQSLDQGLQFLIQYYNGEERAKGNILERFSAQQFPDLHSELNLSSLELGDSALYFCASSATPGTTEAFFGQGTRLTVV.

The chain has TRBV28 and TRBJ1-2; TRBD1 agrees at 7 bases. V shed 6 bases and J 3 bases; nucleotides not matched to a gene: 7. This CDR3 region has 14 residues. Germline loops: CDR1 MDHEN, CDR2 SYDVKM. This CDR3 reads CASRLRQGYYGYTF. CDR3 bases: TGTGCCAGCAGGTTAAGACAGGGATACTATGGCTACACCTTC.

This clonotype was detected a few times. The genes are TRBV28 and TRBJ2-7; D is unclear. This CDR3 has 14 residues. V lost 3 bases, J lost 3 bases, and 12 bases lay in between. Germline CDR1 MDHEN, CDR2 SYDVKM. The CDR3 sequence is CASSFGQEIYEQYF. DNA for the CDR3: TGTGCCAGCAGTTTTGGCCAGGAAATCTACGAGCAGTACTTC.

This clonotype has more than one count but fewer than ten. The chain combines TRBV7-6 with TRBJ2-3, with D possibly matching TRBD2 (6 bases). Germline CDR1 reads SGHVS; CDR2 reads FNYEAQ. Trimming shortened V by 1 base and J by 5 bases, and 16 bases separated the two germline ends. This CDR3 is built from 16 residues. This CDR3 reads CASSLESPGLRDTQYF. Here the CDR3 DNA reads TGTGCCAGCAGCTTAGAGTCCCCGGGACTCCGAGATACGCAGTATTTT. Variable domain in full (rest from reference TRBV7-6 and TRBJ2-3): GAGVSQSPRYKVTKRGQDVALRCDPISGHVSLYWYRQALGQGPEFLTYFNYEAQQDKSGLPNDRFSAERPEGSISTLTIQRTEQRDSAMYRCASSLESPGLRDTQYFGPGTRLTVL.

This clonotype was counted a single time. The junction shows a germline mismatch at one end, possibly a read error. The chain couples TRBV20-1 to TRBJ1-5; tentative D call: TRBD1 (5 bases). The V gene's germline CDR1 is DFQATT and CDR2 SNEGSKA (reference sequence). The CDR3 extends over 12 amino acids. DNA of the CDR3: TGCAGTGCTAAAGGGGTCCGGCAGCCCCAGCTTTTT. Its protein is CSAKGVRQPQLF.

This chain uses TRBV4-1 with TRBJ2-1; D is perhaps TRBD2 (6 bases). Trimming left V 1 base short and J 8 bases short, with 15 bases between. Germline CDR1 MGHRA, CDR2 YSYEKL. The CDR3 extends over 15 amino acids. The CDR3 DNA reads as TGCGCCAGCAGCCAAGCTGGAGGGCTTTTCGATGAGCAGTTCTTC. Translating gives CASSQAGGLFDEQFF.

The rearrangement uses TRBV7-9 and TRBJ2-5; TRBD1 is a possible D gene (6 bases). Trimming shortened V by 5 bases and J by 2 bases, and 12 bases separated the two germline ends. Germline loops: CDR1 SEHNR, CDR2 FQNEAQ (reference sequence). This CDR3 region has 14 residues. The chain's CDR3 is CASSPIGGQETQYF. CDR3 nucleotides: TGTGCCAGCAGCCCAATAGGGGGACAAGAGACCCAGTACTTC.

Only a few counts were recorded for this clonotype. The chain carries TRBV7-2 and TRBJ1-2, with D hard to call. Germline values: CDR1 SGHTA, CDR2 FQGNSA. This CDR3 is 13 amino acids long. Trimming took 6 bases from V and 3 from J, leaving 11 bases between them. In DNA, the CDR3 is TGTGCCAGCAGTCCCGCGGGTTACTATGGCTACACCTTC. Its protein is CASSPAGYYGYTF. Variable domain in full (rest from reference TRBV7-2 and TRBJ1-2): GAGVSQSPSNKVTEKGKDVELRCDPISGHTALYWYRQSLGQGLEFLIYFQGNSAPDKSGLPSDRFSAERTGGSVSTLTIQRTQQEDSAVYLCASSPAGYYGYTFGSGTRLTVV.

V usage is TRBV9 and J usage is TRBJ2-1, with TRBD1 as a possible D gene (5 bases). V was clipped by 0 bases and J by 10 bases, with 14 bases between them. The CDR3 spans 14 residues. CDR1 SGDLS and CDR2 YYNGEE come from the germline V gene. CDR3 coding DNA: TGTGCCAGCAGCGTAGGGACACCCTCCTACGAGCAGTTCTTC. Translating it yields CASSVGTPSYEQFF.

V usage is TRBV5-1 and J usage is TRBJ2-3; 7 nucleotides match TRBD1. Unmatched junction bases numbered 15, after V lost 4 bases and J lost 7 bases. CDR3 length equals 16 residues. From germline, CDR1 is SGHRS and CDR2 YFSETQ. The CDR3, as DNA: TGCGCCAGCAGCACGCCGTGGGGACAGAGTAGATATACGCAGTATTTT. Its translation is CASSTPWGQSRYTQYF.

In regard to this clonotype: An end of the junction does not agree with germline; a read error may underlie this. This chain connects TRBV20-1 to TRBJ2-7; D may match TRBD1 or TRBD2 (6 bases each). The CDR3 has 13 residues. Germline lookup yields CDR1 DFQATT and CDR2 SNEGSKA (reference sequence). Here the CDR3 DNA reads TGCAATGCTAGAGGGGGGCGGGCCTACGAGCAGTACTTC. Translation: CNARGGRAYEQYF.